This TCR beta chain is from a study of cytomegalovirus exposure and HLA in healthy donors. Study-level information: Most donors, about 77% of approximately 400 genotyped, fell in the Caucasian-associated ancestry cluster.

Germline CDR1 is MNHEY and CDR2 is SMNVEV (reference sequence). CDR3 length: 16 amino acids. The V and J ends lost 5 bases and 3 bases respectively, with 20 bases between them. Amplification used 60 Vbeta primers and 13 Jbeta primers. Measured with immunoSEQ multiplex PCR; TCRdb has only the in-frame clones, and not every one. Here the sample spans 150,000 to 200,000 clones, 80% being singletons. General study points: Across HLA loci, a later analysis found differing TCR association rates, with DRB1 most and HLA-C fewest. The study listed under 200 cytomegalovirus-associated TCR beta chains. Roughly uniform depth of sequencing across donors was assumed in presence/absence analyses.

A remark on this clone: Its specificity is unknown.

This chain links TRBV27 with TRBJ2-7; D may be TRBD1 (5 bases). The clonotype comes from a human donor in good health. Material: PBMCs. CDR3 coding DNA: TGTGCCAGCAGTACCACGCAGGGTACCAAGCTCTACGAGCAGTACTTC. Translating gives CASSTTQGTKLYEQYF.